These 11 T cell receptor beta chains were sequenced from one sample in a study of blood T cell repertoires in COVID-19. TCRdb's table, derived via immunoSEQ multiplex PCR, lists solely in-frame clones and lacks some. The table records 450,000 to 600,000 clones, about nine tenths of them present only once. The sequenced sample consisted of PBMCs or T cells enriched from blood (not recorded which). All receptors derive from a young woman who had recovered from COVID-19.

The V and J genes are TRBV2 and TRBJ2-7; D perhaps matches TRBD2 (5 bases). V was clipped by 3 bases and J by 0 bases, with 12 bases between them. Germline CDR1 reads SNHLY; CDR2 reads FYNNEI. The CDR3 extends over 15 amino acids. The CDR3 nucleotides read TGTGCCAGCAGTGAGTACGACGCGGGCTCCTACGAGCAGTACTTC. Translating it yields CASSEYDAGSYEQYF.

The chain carries TRBV7-2 and TRBJ1-3; D ambiguous. Between the trimmed V and J ends, which lost 4 bases and 0 bases, there was a span of 10 bases. The germline gives CDR1 SGHTA, CDR2 FQGNSA. The CDR3 runs 15 residues. DNA for the CDR3: TGTGCCAGCAGCTACCAGGACTTCTCTGGAAACACCATATATTTT. It is translated as CASSYQDFSGNTIYF. The full variable domain, rest sourced from reference TRBV7-2 and TRBJ1-3, is GAGVSQSPSNKVTEKGKDVELRCDPISGHTALYWYRQSLGQGLEFLIYFQGNSAPDKSGLPSDRFSAERTGGSVSTLTIQRTQQEDSAVYLCASSYQDFSGNTIYFGEGSWLTVV.

V is TRBV25-1 and J is TRBJ1-6, with TRBD1 as a possible D gene (6 bases). Trimming left V 3 bases short and J 0 bases short, with 9 bases between. Germline lookup yields CDR1 MGHDK and CDR2 SYGVNS. This CDR3 has 16 residues. The CDR3 sequence: CASSDSTGSYNSPLHF. As DNA, the CDR3 is TGTGCCAGCAGTGATTCGACAGGCTCCTATAATTCACCCCTCCACTTT. The full variable domain, its missing parts supplied by reference TRBV25-1 and TRBJ1-6, is EADIYQTPRYLVIGTGKKITLECSQTMGHDKMYWYQQDPGMELHLIHYSYGVNSTEKGDLSSESTVSRIRTEHFPLTLESARPSHTSQYLCASSDSTGSYNSPLHFGNGTRLTVT.

This sequence joins TRBV5-1 and TRBJ1-1, with 10 bases lining up with TRBD1. Germline CDR1 and CDR2: SGHRS and YFSETQ. There are 15 residues in the CDR3. V lost 4 bases and J lost 4; bases outside the gene matches: 7. In DNA, the CDR3 is TGCGCCAGCAGCGTAAGGACAGGGGGGAGCACTGAAGCTTTCTTT. Its protein is CASSVRTGGSTEAFF.

This clone appeared a few times. The rearrangement uses TRBV13 and TRBJ1-1, with D uncertain. Looked up from germline, CDR1 is PRHDT and CDR2 is FYEKMQ (reference sequence). This CDR3 contains 13 residues. Trimming took 0 bases from V and 5 from J, leaving 7 bases between them. CDR3 DNA: TGTGCCAGCAGCTTAGGGGCAGGAACTGAAGCTTTCTTT. Its protein is CASSLGAGTEAFF.

The rearrangement links TRBV7-7 to TRBJ2-1, with 7 bases identical to TRBD1. CDR1 is SSHAT, CDR2 FNYEAQ, per germline (reference sequence). V lost 1 base, J lost 7 bases, and 7 bases stayed unmatched. This CDR3 is 15 amino acids long. For the CDR3, the DNA is TGTGCCAGCAGCTTAGGGCCAAACAGGGGAAATGAGCAGTTCTTC. Its translation is CASSLGPNRGNEQFF.

The chain joins TRBV18 to TRBJ2-2; D may be TRBD2 (5 bases). The germline CDR1 and CDR2 sequences are KGHSH and LQKENI. Trimming left V 4 bases short and J 2 bases short, with 11 bases between. The CDR3 is 15 amino acids. The CDR3 nucleotides read TGTGCCAGCTCACTGGAGGCCCAAAACACCGGGGAGCTGTTTTTT. This codes for CASSLEAQNTGELFF.

Of note for this clone: The identical CDR3 is also encoded by other nucleotide sequences in the sample. CDR3 nucleotide sequence: TGTGCCTGGAGCTTGGCCCGAAACACCATATATTTT. This translates into CAWSLARNTIYF. J is TRBJ1-3 and V is TRBV30; D call uncertain. Trimming cost V 3 bases and J 5 bases, with 8 bases left between them. The CDR3 runs to 12 residues. Germline loops: CDR1 GTSNPN, CDR2 SVGIG (reference sequence).

This clone has more than one count but fewer than ten. This rearrangement joins TRBV10-2 to TRBJ2-2; 14 nucleotides agree with TRBD2. The germline CDR1 and CDR2 sequences are WSHSY and SAAADI. Trimming took 6 bases from V and 5 from J; bases not matched to a gene: 8. The CDR3 runs 17 residues. The CDR3 loop reads CASSLTSGGAGTGELFF. The CDR3 bases are TGCGCCAGCAGCCTGACTAGCGGGGGGGCCGGGACCGGGGAGCTGTTTTTT.

On this clone itself: The same CDR3 arises from other DNA sequences in this sample as well. CDR3 DNA: TGCGCCAGCAGCTTGGAACGGAGCTCCTACGAGCAGTACTTC. Translated, it gives CASSLERSSYEQYF. The chain uses TRBV5-1 and TRBJ2-7; unclear D gene. Germline V gene data show CDR1 as SGHRS and CDR2 as YFSETQ. The CDR3 length is 14 residues. Trimming stripped 0 bases from V and 0 bases from J, with 7 bases between.

The chain employs TRBV6-5 and TRBJ2-5; 9 bases align to TRBD1. The CDR3 extends over 16 amino acids. V lost 2 bases to trimming and J lost 3 bases; unmatched junction nucleotides: 7. The V gene's germline CDR1 is MNHEY and CDR2 SVGAGI. This chain's CDR3 is CASSYPSGTGKETQYF. The DNA of the CDR3 is TGTGCCAGCAGTTACCCCTCCGGGACAGGGAAAGAGACCCAGTACTTC.